Each of the 19 T cell receptor beta chains below was sequenced from the same sample in a study of blood T cells in healthy people across ages (dated by TCRdb to between 2015 and 2016). The library was generated by 5' RACE. A second PCR of roughly 6 to 12 cycles was run with a J-beta primer mix and a sample-barcoded 5' primer. TCRdb ran its own pipeline on the public reads, namely fastp trimming at Q25 and MiXCR clone calling, and kept in-frame beta chains. Rows with one shared CDR3 protein collapse into an entry with the most common genes and DNA. The sample table holds around 1,800,000 distinct CDR3 sequences, of which approximately 39% were seen once. The top ten clones comprise roughly 23% of the sample. Sequences were obtained from blood. The receptors were gathered from a human donor in good health.

The chain joins TRBV12-3 or TRBV12-4 to TRBJ2-1; 7 positions agree with TRBD2. V gave up 3 bases and J gave up 5 bases; unmatched junction bases: 22. The CDR3 loop spans 20 amino acids. CDR3 DNA sequence: TGTGCCAGCAGTTTCTTTGAGTGGGGCAAGCGGGGAGAGAATCACAATGAGCAGTTCTTC. It encodes CASSFFEWGKRGENHNEQFF.

The chain has TRBV5-6 and TRBJ2-1, with 11 nucleotides matching TRBD1. Germline CDR1 and CDR2: SGHDT and YYEEEE. The CDR3 is 15 amino acids. J gave up 10 bases and V 4 bases, and 10 bases lay outside the gene matches. This CDR3 reads CASSQGTGGFYEQFF. The DNA for the CDR3 is TGTGCCAGCAGCCAAGGGACAGGGGGTTTCTACGAGCAGTTCTTC.

This sequence joins TRBV9 and TRBJ2-1; 7 bases agree with TRBD1. There are 15 residues in the CDR3. With V trimmed by 3 bases and J by 4 bases, 7 bases remained unmatched. Germline CDR1 and CDR2: SGDLS and YYNGEE. The CDR3 loop is CASSGDPTGYNEQFF. For the CDR3, the DNA is TGTGCCAGCAGCGGAGACCCGACAGGGTACAATGAGCAGTTCTTC.

The rearrangement uses TRBV7-3 and TRBJ2-1; D tentatively reads TRBD1 or TRBD2 (7 bases each). There are 16 residues in the CDR3. Germline CDR1 SGHTA, CDR2 FQGTGA. The germline V and J ends were trimmed by 1 base and 3 bases, with 13 bases remaining between them. CDR3: CASSLKGGGDYNEQFF. The CDR3, as DNA: TGTGCCAGCAGCTTAAAGGGAGGGGGCGACTACAATGAGCAGTTCTTC.

With regard to this clonotype: A much more abundant neighbour one base away suggests this may be a read error. J is TRBJ2-1 and V is TRBV29-1; D possibly corresponds to TRBD2 (6 bases). Germline loops: CDR1 SQVTM, CDR2 ANQGSEA. This CDR3 is built from 12 residues. Trimming cost V 7 bases and J 10 bases, with 17 bases left between them. CDR3 region: CSAGVYRYEQFF. The CDR3 DNA is TGCAGCGCGGGGGTCTACCGTTACGAGCAGTTCTTC.

In this sample, this clonotype turned up many times. The gene calls are TRBV20-1 and TRBJ2-5; possible D gene TRBD1, 6 bases. From germline, CDR1 is DFQATT and CDR2 SNEGSKA (reference sequence). V was pared by 4 bases and J by 5 bases, with 11 bases between. The CDR3 has 12 amino acids. DNA of the CDR3: TGCAGTGCTAAACAGGGTTGGGAGACCCAGTACTTC. Residues: CSAKQGWETQYF.

As concerns this clonotype: A single base separates this from a much larger clone, so it may be a read error. The V and J genes are TRBV20-1 and TRBJ1-2; the match to TRBD1 covers 7 bases. In germline, CDR1 is DFQATT, CDR2 SNEGSKA (reference sequence). The CDR3 contains 12 residues. CDR3 sequence: CIAGTANYGYTF. In nucleotides, the CDR3 is TGCATTGCTGGGACAGCTAACTATGGCTACACCTTC.

The table lists this clonotype with a few counts. The V gene is TRBV20-1, the J gene TRBJ1-5, with TRBD1 identical over 7 bases. This CDR3 comprises 14 residues. From germline, CDR1 is DFQATT and CDR2 SNEGSKA (reference sequence). CDR3 amino acids: CGARLTGREQPQHF. The CDR3 DNA is TGCGGCGCTAGGCTGACAGGGCGGGAGCAGCCCCAGCATTTT.

The V call is TRBV12-3 or TRBV12-4, the J call TRBJ2-6, with D maybe TRBD1 (5 bases). V lost 5 bases and J lost 2, with 10 bases in between. The CDR3 loop spans 15 amino acids. The CDR3 DNA follows: TGTGCCAGCAGTCCCAGGGAACCTGGGGCCAACGTCCTGACTTTC. This translates into CASSPREPGANVLTF.

This chain connects TRBV5-6 to TRBJ2-1; TRBD2 matches at 11 bases. The CDR3 runs to 18 residues. V dropped 0 bases and J dropped 4; count of bases not matched to a gene: 9. CDR1 and CDR2 from the germline V gene are SGHDT and YYEEEE. CDR3 nucleotide sequence: TGTGCCAGCAGCTTGGGGGCTAGCGGGGGGATTGGGTACAATGAGCAGTTCTTC. Translating gives CASSLGASGGIGYNEQFF.

This clonotype appeared a few times. The J gene is TRBJ1-5, the V gene TRBV20-1, with D possibly matching TRBD1 (5 bases). This CDR3 region has 13 residues. The germline gives CDR1 DFQATT, CDR2 SNEGSKA (reference sequence). The V and J ends lost 6 bases and 0 bases respectively, with 9 bases between them. The CDR3 is CSAGTLSNQPQHF. The CDR3 DNA is TGCAGTGCAGGGACGCTTAGCAATCAGCCCCAGCATTTT.

The V gene is TRBV18, the J gene TRBJ1-2; no reliable D call. V was trimmed by 3 bases and J by 4 bases, leaving 9 bases between them. CDR1 and CDR2 (germline): KGHSH, LQKENI. The CDR3 length is 13 residues. Here the CDR3 DNA reads TGTGCCAGCTCACCTTCGGCACGCTATGGCTACACCTTC. This encodes CASSPSARYGYTF.

J is TRBJ2-3 and V is TRBV5-1; tentative D call: TRBD2 (6 bases). The CDR3 is made up of 15 amino acids. Between the trimmed V and J ends, which lost 4 bases and 1 base, there was a span of 13 bases. CDR1 SGHRS and CDR2 YFSETQ come from the germline V gene. CDR3: CASSQGLTGTDTQYF. The DNA of the CDR3 is TGCGCCAGCAGCCAGGGACTCACGGGCACAGATACGCAGTATTTT.

This clonotype was recorded a few times. The chain combines TRBV2 with TRBJ2-3, with D unclear. V was pared by 10 bases and J by 1 base, with 6 bases between. The CDR3 contains 11 residues. The germline V gene encodes CDR1 SNHLY and CDR2 FYNNEI. The CDR3 spells CATEGTDTQYF. The CDR3 coding sequence is TGTGCCACCGAGGGCACAGATACGCAGTATTTT.

V is TRBV29-1 and J is TRBJ2-3; 7 bases agree with TRBD2. CDR1 and CDR2 from the germline V gene are SQVTM and ANQGSEA. The CDR3 extends over 12 amino acids. V lost 5 bases to trimming and J lost 4 bases; unmatched junction nucleotides: 3. The CDR3 bases are TGCAGCGTTCTCCGGGGGGCAGATACGCAGTATTTT. Translation gives CSVLRGADTQYF.

This clonotype was seen a few times. The chain carries TRBV20-1 and TRBJ1-4; D unclear. This CDR3 contains 14 residues. Trimming left V 1 base short and J 2 bases short, with 8 bases between. Germline values: CDR1 DFQATT, CDR2 SNEGSKA (reference sequence). DNA of the CDR3: TGCAGTGCTAGAGTGGCGGGGACTAATGAAAAACTGTTTTTT. The encoded protein is CSARVAGTNEKLFF.

This clonotype was detected once. V and J are TRBV7-9 and TRBJ1-2, with 7 bases that match TRBD1. The CDR3 consists of 15 residues. The germline V gene encodes CDR1 SEHNR and CDR2 FQNEAQ (reference sequence). J gave up 4 bases and V 5 bases, and 10 bases lay outside the gene matches. The CDR3 loop reads CASSPGQVPPYGYTF. CDR3 DNA: TGTGCCAGCAGCCCTGGACAGGTACCGCCCTATGGCTACACCTTC.

This clonotype was picked up one time. The chain employs TRBV10-3 and TRBJ2-5; D possibly uses TRBD1 or TRBD2 (6 bases each). This CDR3 comprises 13 residues. Germline CDR1 reads ENHRY; CDR2 reads SYGVKD. The ends were cut back, 9 bases at V and 4 bases at J, with 15 bases in the middle. The CDR3 DNA reads TGTGCCATTGGCGAGGGGGGACGAGAGACCCAGTACTTC. It is translated as CAIGEGGRETQYF.

This clonotype was found many times. The chain employs TRBV29-1 and TRBJ2-5; the D call may be TRBD1 or TRBD2 (5 bases each). This CDR3 spans 14 amino acids. V was pared by 3 bases and J by 6 bases, with 17 bases between. Germline V lookup: CDR1 SQVTM, CDR2 ANQGSEA. CDR3: CSVEISVTGQTQYF. Here the CDR3 DNA reads TGCAGCGTTGAGATATCGGTCACGGGGCAGACCCAGTACTTC.